This passage covers 18 T cell receptor beta chains from one sample sequenced in a study of blood T cell repertoires in COVID-19 (dated by TCRdb to the early 2020s). The library was built by means of the immunoSEQ multiplex PCR assay. TCRdb limited this immuneACCESS table to in-frame rearrangements with V and J called. A share of clones is missing; checked studies link under half to unresolved V genes, and the rest is unexplained. The table for this sample lists about 28,000 clones; 87% of them were counted only once. Together, the top ten hold 5.4% of the sample. The specimen sequenced was peripheral blood. These receptor sequences come from a man aged 60 to 69 with active COVID-19.

V usage is TRBV6-1 and J usage is TRBJ1-5; D perhaps matches TRBD1 (6 bases). The germline CDR1 and CDR2 sequences are MNHNS and SASEGT. This CDR3 has 14 amino acids. Trimming took 3 bases from V and 6 from J, leaving 12 bases between them. CDR3 protein: CASSESTGFQPQHF. The CDR3 DNA is TGTGCCAGCAGTGAGAGTACAGGGTTTCAGCCCCAGCATTTT.

The chain uses TRBV28 and TRBJ1-4; TRBD1 aligns across 7 bases. The V and J ends lost 8 bases and 7 bases, in that order; junction bases with no gene match: 10. Germline V CDR1 and CDR2: MDHEN, SYDVKM. The CDR3 covers 14 residues. The CDR3 here is CASLSTGLGEKLFF. In DNA, the CDR3 is TGTGCCAGCCTCTCGACAGGGCTAGGTGAAAAACTGTTTTTT.

The V gene is TRBV3-1 (or the pseudogene TRBV3-2), the J gene TRBJ1-2, with a possible D match to TRBD1 (5 bases). From germline, CDR1 is LGHDT and CDR2 YNNKEL (reference sequence). Deletions cut 4 bases from V and 3 bases from J, with 15 bases between. This CDR3 has 15 amino acids. CDR3 nucleotide sequence: TGTGCCAGCAGCCTCCGCCAGGGTCCGGACTATGGCTACACCTTC. It encodes CASSLRQGPDYGYTF.

The J gene is TRBJ2-1, the V gene TRBV29-1; D is possibly TRBD1 (6 bases). The CDR3 is 14 residues long. The V and J ends lost 3 bases and 6 bases respectively, with 15 bases between them. CDR1 SQVTM and CDR2 ANQGSEA come from the germline V gene. CDR3 DNA sequence: TGCAGCGTTGAGGGCAGGGGAAACTTCAATGAGCAGTTCTTC. This encodes CSVEGRGNFNEQFF.

This sequence joins TRBV5-4 and TRBJ1-2, with a tentative D call TRBD1 (6 bases). This CDR3 comprises 15 residues. The germline V gene encodes CDR1 SGHNT and CDR2 YYREEE (reference sequence). V was cut by 2 bases and J by 4 bases, with 15 bases left in between. The DNA for the CDR3 is TGTGCCAGCAGCTTAGGGGGACGGTTCGTCTATGGCTACACCTTC. Its translation is CASSLGGRFVYGYTF. Together with reference TRBV5-4 and TRBJ1-2, the CDR3 gives the full variable domain: ETGVTQSPTHLIKTRGQQVTLRCSSQSGHNTVSWYQQALGQGPQFIFQYYREEENGRGNFPPRFSGLQFPNYSSELNVNALELDDSALYLCASSLGGRFVYGYTFGSGTRLTVV.

The genes are TRBV27 and TRBJ2-1; 9 nucleotides agree with TRBD2. The CDR3 runs 15 residues. Germline loops: CDR1 MNHEY, CDR2 SMNVEV (reference sequence). The ends lost 7 bases at V and 4 bases at J; junction bases unmatched: 8. CDR3 sequence reads: CASTLYAGGYNEQFF. DNA for the CDR3: TGTGCCAGCACCCTTTATGCGGGGGGGTACAATGAGCAGTTCTTC.

The chain carries TRBV7-9 and TRBJ1-1, with TRBD1 matching 7 bases. V lost 1 base and J lost 1; bases outside the gene matches: 6. Looked up from germline, CDR1 is SEHNR and CDR2 is FQNEAQ (reference sequence). The CDR3 has 16 amino acids. This chain's CDR3 is CASSLVSGQTNTEAFF. CDR3 coding DNA: TGTGCCAGCAGCTTAGTATCGGGACAGACGAACACTGAAGCTTTCTTT.

The chain employs TRBV29-1 and TRBJ1-2; TRBD1 agrees at 7 bases. The CDR3 contains 13 residues. The germline CDR1 and CDR2 sequences are SQVTM and ANQGSEA. V was clipped by 0 bases and J by 11 bases; unmatched bases: 9. CDR3 sequence: CSVEEAWDSKYTF. The CDR3 DNA reads TGCAGCGTTGAAGAGGCCTGGGACAGCAAGTACACCTTC.

The chain employs TRBV3-1 (or the pseudogene TRBV3-2) and TRBJ2-5; 9 bases match TRBD1. Germline V gene sequence: CDR1 LGHDT, CDR2 YNNKEL (reference sequence). The CDR3 loop spans 14 amino acids. The V segment lost 3 bases and the J segment 4 bases; nucleotides outside the gene matches: 3. The CDR3, as DNA: TGTGCCAGCAGCCAGGGGACAGGGACAGAGACCCAGTACTTC. Amino acid sequence: CASSQGTGTETQYF.

This clone was recorded once. This rearrangement joins TRBV5-1 to TRBJ2-3, with TRBD2 identical over 7 bases. The CDR3 runs to 16 residues. The germline V gene encodes CDR1 SGHRS and CDR2 YFSETQ. With 1 base clipped from V and 0 bases from J, the junction kept 5 bases outside the gene matches. The CDR3, as DNA: TGCGCCAGCAGCTTGTTTGTGGGGGGGAGCACAGATACGCAGTATTTT. Encoded protein: CASSLFVGGSTDTQYF.

This clone was counted between two and nine times. V gene TRBV7-9 combines with J gene TRBJ1-1; 11 positions agree with TRBD1. Per germline, CDR1 SEHNR and CDR2 FQNEAQ (reference sequence). The CDR3 has 17 residues. J lost 3 bases, V lost 5 bases, and 11 bases had no gene match. Here the CDR3 DNA reads TGTGCCAGCAGCAAAGAGACGGGACAGGGGGTAGACACTGAAGCTTTCTTT. This gives the protein CASSKETGQGVDTEAFF.

CDR3 in amino acids: CASSYPPGQSYEQYF. For the CDR3, the DNA is TGTGCCAGCAGTTACCCCCCCGGACAGTCCTACGAGCAGTACTTC. The chain couples TRBV6-6 to TRBJ2-7; a possible D gene is TRBD1 (6 bases). Between the trimmed V and J ends, which lost 2 bases and 1 base, there was a span of 12 bases. Germline V gene lookup returns CDR1 MNHNY and CDR2 SVGAGI (reference sequence). This CDR3 region has 15 residues.

This chain uses TRBV4-1 with TRBJ2-7; D is unclear. The CDR3 length is 15 residues. Trimming removed 1 base at V and 2 bases at J, with 12 bases between. The germline CDR1 and CDR2 sequences are MGHRA and YSYEKL. CDR3 residues: CASSQGAQLPYEQYF. The DNA for the CDR3 is TGCGCCAGCAGCCAAGGGGCACAGCTTCCCTACGAGCAGTACTTC.

The chain joins TRBV28 to TRBJ1-5, with a weak D call TRBD1 (6 bases). The CDR3 extends over 14 amino acids. Trimming removed 2 bases at V and 4 bases at J, with 9 bases between. From germline, CDR1 is MDHEN and CDR2 SYDVKM. CDR3 nucleotides: TGTGCCAGCAGTTTAATCAGGGGAAATCAGCCCCAGCATTTT. It yields the protein CASSLIRGNQPQHF.

The rearrangement uses TRBV19 and TRBJ2-1, with 10 nucleotides matching TRBD2. Losses at the gene ends were 6 bases for V and 6 bases for J; bases not matched to a gene: 8. The CDR3 runs 15 residues. Germline V lookup: CDR1 LNHDA, CDR2 SQIVND (reference sequence). DNA for the CDR3: TGTGCCAGTAGGGATGCCGGGACTAGCGTCAATGAGCAGTTCTTC. Translating it yields CASRDAGTSVNEQFF.

The chain couples TRBV4-1 to TRBJ1-2, with 9 bases aligning to TRBD1. The CDR3 is 15 residues long. Per germline, CDR1 MGHRA and CDR2 YSYEKL. The J segment lost 8 bases and the V segment lost 4 bases, leaving 11 bases of the junction unmatched. As DNA, the CDR3 is TGCGCCAGCAGCCGCACCGGGACAGGGTATCGGGGCTACACCTTC. Protein sequence: CASSRTGTGYRGYTF.

The gene calls are TRBV5-6 and TRBJ2-5; 13 bases align to TRBD2. V lost 5 bases, J lost 4 bases, and 5 bases stayed unmatched. CDR1 SGHDT and CDR2 YYEEEE come from the germline V gene. The length of the CDR3 is 15 residues. The CDR3 loop is CASRRLAGGTETQYF. The DNA for the CDR3 is TGTGCCAGCAGGAGACTAGCGGGGGGTACAGAGACCCAGTACTTC. The variable domain in full, completed from reference TRBV5-6 and TRBJ2-5, reads DAGVTQSPTHLIKTRGQQVTLRCSPKSGHDTVSWYQQALGQGPQFIFQYYEEEERQRGNFPDRFSGHQFPNYSSELNVNALLLGDSALYLCASRRLAGGTETQYFGPGTRLLVL.

This chain links TRBV6-5 with TRBJ1-1; 7 bases match TRBD1. This CDR3 region has 14 residues. V was pared by 4 bases and J by 3 bases, with 5 bases of the junction left unmatched. Germline V gene sequence: CDR1 MNHEY, CDR2 SVGAGI. This CDR3 is CASSSQTGDTEAFF. In DNA form, the CDR3 reads TGTGCCAGCAGTTCTCAAACAGGGGACACTGAAGCTTTCTTT.